The present entry profiles one T cell receptor (beta chain) with its context. The antigen is undetermined. This entry comes from a study of beta chain features in type 1 diabetes. Expressed TCRB transcripts were sequenced, since all the RNA that had been isolated was reverse transcribed. Sequenced by immunoSEQ multiplex PCR; TCRdb stores in-frame clones only, minus some. In the table there are approximately 100,000 clones, 28% of which are singletons. Study conclusions and caveats: TCRB CDR3s were moderately but significantly shorter in Type 1 diabetes patients in all four CD4+ subsets. More deletions and fewer insertions at VDJ junctions were seen in type 1 diabetes patients.

Per donor, one heparinised blood draw averaged approximately 120 mL. The CDR3 has 16 residues. V shed 0 bases and J shed 0 bases, with 11 bases lying between them. Looked up from germline, CDR1 is SGHDT and CDR2 is YYEEEE. Sequencing input: central memory CD4+ T cells from blood. The sequence derives from a woman under 30 with type 1 diabetes. This chain connects TRBV5-6 to TRBJ2-3; D is perhaps TRBD2 (6 bases). CDR3 in amino acids: CASSLGLTSSTDTQYF. CDR3 DNA sequence: TGTGCCAGCAGCTTGGGTCTGACTAGTAGCACAGATACGCAGTATTTT. Supplemented by reference TRBV5-6 and TRBJ2-3, the full variable domain reads DAGVTQSPTHLIKTRGQQVTLRCSPKSGHDTVSWYQQALGQGPQFIFQYYEEEERQRGNFPDRFSGHQFPNYSSELNVNALLLGDSALYLCASSLGLTSSTDTQYFGPGTRLTVL.